These 8 T cell receptor beta chains came from one sample sequenced in a study of technical replicates of blood from a few donors. TCRdb's copy holds only in-frame clones and misses some; the assay was immunoSEQ multiplex PCR. The data show tens of thousands of clones, roughly 95% seen once. Source material: T cells isolated from PBMCs. The receptors originated from a human donor in good health.

The chain employs TRBV6-1 and TRBJ1-5, with a weak D call TRBD1 (5 bases). The germline CDR1 and CDR2 sequences are MNHNS and SASEGT. The CDR3 sequence is 15 residues long. V lost 3 bases and J lost 7, with 16 bases in between. CDR3 protein: CASSDQGGEGQPQHF. The CDR3 DNA is TGTGCCAGCAGTGACCAGGGTGGGGAAGGACAGCCCCAGCATTTT.

The genes are TRBV11-3 and TRBJ2-2, with D perhaps matching TRBD2 (5 bases). The CDR3 runs to 14 residues. From germline, CDR1 is SGHNT and CDR2 YENEEA. The V end was cut by 7 bases, the J end by 4 bases, with 13 bases between. CDR3 in amino acids: CASKGADLTGELFF. The DNA of the CDR3 is TGTGCCAGCAAAGGAGCGGACCTCACCGGGGAGCTGTTTTTT.

The table lists this clone with a count of one. The gene calls are TRBV6-5 and TRBJ1-1, with D maybe TRBD1 (5 bases). This CDR3 region has 14 residues. Trimming took off 2 bases at V and 3 bases at J, with 10 bases between the two ends. In germline, CDR1 is MNHEY, CDR2 SVGAGI. In DNA form, the CDR3 reads TGTGCCAGCAGTTACGGAGACAGTTACACTGAAGCTTTCTTT. It translates to CASSYGDSYTEAFF.

The V and J genes are TRBV7-8 and TRBJ1-2, with 8 positions matching TRBD1. Per germline, CDR1 SGHVS and CDR2 FQNEAQ. The CDR3 covers 14 residues. J gave up 5 bases and V 4 bases, and 6 bases lay outside the gene matches. The CDR3 reads CASSSGQGLYGYTF. The DNA of the CDR3 is TGTGCCAGCAGCTCTGGACAGGGATTATATGGCTACACCTTC.

V is TRBV9 and J is TRBJ1-2, with D unclear. Trimming removed 3 bases at V and 8 bases at J, with 14 bases between. This CDR3 is built from 13 residues. The V gene's germline CDR1 is SGDLS and CDR2 YYNGEE. DNA of the CDR3: TGTGCCAGCAGCGCCCAGGACTTCGGCGGCTACACCTTC. This encodes CASSAQDFGGYTF.

The J gene is TRBJ1-4, the V gene TRBV19; TRBD1 is a possible D gene (6 bases). V shed 6 bases and J shed 4 bases, with 12 bases lying between them. From germline, CDR1 is LNHDA and CDR2 SQIVND (reference sequence). The CDR3 spans 14 residues. CDR3 sequence: CASSLTGINEKLFF. CDR3 DNA: TGTGCCAGTAGCCTGACAGGAATTAATGAAAAACTGTTTTTT. The whole variable domain, remainder taken from reference TRBV19 and TRBJ1-4, is DGGITQSPKYLFRKEGQNVTLSCEQNLNHDAMYWYRQDPGQGLRLIYYSQIVNDFQKGDIAEGYSVSREKKESFPLTVTSAQKNPTAFYLCASSLTGINEKLFFGSGTQLSVL.

This clone has just a few counts. The rearrangement uses TRBV30 and TRBJ1-2; no firm D call. Germline V gene data show CDR1 as GTSNPN and CDR2 as SVGIG (reference sequence). The CDR3 is 12 amino acids. V shed 2 bases and J shed 5 bases, with 9 bases lying between them. CDR3 in amino acids: CAWSLAVYGYTF. In nucleotides, the CDR3 is TGTGCCTGGAGTCTGGCAGTTTATGGCTACACCTTC.

This sequence joins TRBV30 and TRBJ2-1, with a weak D call TRBD2 (6 bases). Trimming left V 4 bases short and J 14 bases short, with 18 bases between. The CDR3 sequence is 12 residues long. Per the germline V gene, CDR1 is GTSNPN and CDR2 is SVGIG (reference sequence). The CDR3 sequence: CAWNTLSGGKFF. The CDR3 nucleotides read TGTGCCTGGAACACATTGTCCGGGGGAAAGTTCTTC.